Following are 26 T cell receptor beta chains from one sample sequenced in a study of blood T cell repertoires in COVID-19 (dated by TCRdb to 2020 to 2022). Library preparation employed the immunoSEQ multiplex PCR assay. As stored in TCRdb, this immuneACCESS dataset retains in-frame rearrangements with V and J assigned. A fraction of the clones does not appear; measured against another copy, unresolved V genes explain less than half of the discrepancy, and the remainder lacks a known reason. The sample table lists 250,000 to 300,000 clones, about 80% of them with a count of one. The ten largest account for around 3.5% of the sample. The sequenced sample was PBMCs or T cells enriched from blood (not recorded which). The receptors originated from a man over 45 who had recovered from COVID-19.

The V and J genes are TRBV9 and TRBJ2-2; TRBD2 agrees at 7 bases. The CDR3 sequence is 15 residues long. V trimming: 4 bases; J trimming: 5 bases; junction bases outside the gene matches: 8. Germline V gives CDR1 SGDLS, CDR2 YYNGEE. Here the CDR3 DNA reads TGTGCCAGCAGCAGGACTAGAGAGCGGACCGGGGAGCTGTTTTTT. This codes for CASSRTRERTGELFF.

J is TRBJ2-1 and V is TRBV14, with 7 bases aligning to TRBD1. Unmatched junction bases numbered 17, after V lost 2 bases and J lost 1 base. This CDR3 has 20 amino acids. Per the germline V gene, CDR1 is SGHDN and CDR2 is FVKESK. The CDR3 protein is CASSQKTGLRTLRSYNEQFF. CDR3 nucleotide sequence: TGTGCCAGCAGCCAAAAGACAGGGCTACGCACCCTCCGTTCCTACAATGAGCAGTTCTTC.

The genes are TRBV14 and TRBJ1-6, with a tentative D call TRBD1 (6 bases). The CDR3 extends over 17 amino acids. Germline V gene lookup returns CDR1 SGHDN and CDR2 FVKESK. With 4 bases removed from V and 9 bases from J, the gap between germline ends came to 22 bases. The CDR3 DNA reads TGTGCCAGCAGCCTCCCGAGACACAGGGTATCGGGTTCACCCCTCCACTTT. This translates into CASSLPRHRVSGSPLHF. Full variable domain (remainder filled in from reference TRBV14 and TRBJ1-6): EAGVTQFPSHSVIEKGQTVTLRCDPISGHDNLYWYRRVMGKEIKFLLHFVKESKQDESGMPNNRFLAERTGGTYSTLKVQPAELEDSGVYFCASSLPRHRVSGSPLHFGNGTRLTVT.

The J gene is TRBJ1-4, the V gene TRBV6-5, with a tentative D call TRBD1 (5 bases). V lost 2 bases and J 8 bases, leaving 12 bases between the germline ends. The germline V gene has CDR1 MNHEY and CDR2 SVGAGI. The CDR3 extends over 14 amino acids. The CDR3 region has the DNA TGTGCCAGCAGTTACGGGCAGGGAAAAGAAAAACTGTTTTTT. Encoded protein: CASSYGQGKEKLFF.

The chain links TRBV5-1 to TRBJ2-3; tentative D call: TRBD2 (6 bases). The CDR3 extends over 16 amino acids. V lost 4 bases to trimming and J lost 2 bases, with 17 bases between them. Germline CDR1 SGHRS, CDR2 YFSETQ. In DNA, the CDR3 is TGCGCCAGCAGCCTGCCCGGGGGTTCTGACACAGATACGCAGTATTTT. It encodes CASSLPGGSDTDTQYF.

The CDR3 protein is CSPRQGRSYEQYF. Written as DNA, the CDR3 is TGCAGCCCTCGACAGGGGAGGTCCTACGAGCAGTACTTC. The V and J genes are TRBV29-1 and TRBJ2-7; 8 bases agree with TRBD1. Germline-derived CDR1 and CDR2 are SQVTM and ANQGSEA. Trimming took 8 bases from V and 1 from J; bases not matched to a gene: 7. CDR3 length: 13 amino acids.

V usage is TRBV6-4 and J usage is TRBJ2-1; the D is unclear. The CDR3 covers 16 residues. From germline, CDR1 is MRHNA and CDR2 SNTAGT. V was trimmed by 1 base and J by 2 bases, leaving 12 bases between them. DNA of the CDR3: TGTGCCAGCAGTGACTTATCAGGCGCTCCCTACAATGAGCAGTTCTTC. This codes for CASSDLSGAPYNEQFF.

This chain uses TRBV12-5 with TRBJ2-5; 10 nucleotides align to TRBD2. The V gene's germline CDR1 is LGHNT and CDR2 FRNRAP. The junction had 7 bases not matched to a gene; V was cut back by 10 bases and J by 5 bases. The CDR3 has 13 residues. The CDR3 reads CATWTSGLETQYF. As DNA, the CDR3 is TGTGCTACCTGGACTAGCGGTCTGGAGACCCAGTACTTC. The variable domain in full, completed from reference TRBV12-5 and TRBJ2-5, reads DARVTQTPRHKVTEMGQEVTMRCQPILGHNTVFWYRQTMMQGLELLAYFRNRAPLDDSGMPKDRFSAEMPDATLATLKIQPSEPRDSAVYFCATWTSGLETQYFGPGTRLLVL.

The chain recombines TRBV14 with TRBJ1-6; perhaps TRBD1 as D (6 bases). V was cut by 4 bases and J by 9 bases, with 10 bases left in between. In germline, CDR1 is SGHDN, CDR2 FVKESK. There are 13 residues in the CDR3. CDR3 sequence (DNA): TGTGCCAGCAGCCGGGACAACTTTTCACCCCTCCACTTT. Translated: CASSRDNFSPLHF.

The rearrangement joins TRBV21-1 to TRBJ2-7; the table assigns TRBD2, which was not confirmed against the DNA. TRBV21-1 is annotated as a pseudogene. There are 17 residues in the CDR3. The CDR3 sequence: CASTDAPRLAGCYEQYF. The DNA for the CDR3 is TGTGCCAGCACCGACGCCCCCAGACTAGCGGGTTGCTACGAGCAGTACTTC.

The V call is TRBV5-1, the J call TRBJ1-1; no reliable D call. Trimming shortened V by 0 bases and J by 1 base, and 10 bases separated the two germline ends. Per germline, CDR1 SGHRS and CDR2 YFSETQ. The CDR3 is 15 amino acids. Here the CDR3 reads CASSLVGESNTEAFF. The DNA of the CDR3 is TGCGCCAGCAGCTTGGTCGGGGAGTCGAACACTGAAGCTTTCTTT.

This clone was seen a handful of times. The chain employs TRBV7-3 and TRBJ2-1; 8 nucleotides match TRBD1. Germline V gene data show CDR1 as SGHTA and CDR2 as FQGTGA. V gave up 2 bases and J gave up 5 bases; unmatched junction bases: 5. The CDR3 loop spans 15 amino acids. The CDR3 DNA follows: TGTGCCAGCAGCTTATCAGGGGGCGTCCACAATGAGCAGTTCTTC. Amino acid sequence: CASSLSGGVHNEQFF.

This chain joins TRBV6-5 and TRBJ1-6, with D perhaps matching TRBD1 (5 bases). CDR3 length: 13 residues. Trimming cost V 11 bases and J 9 bases, with 17 bases left between them. Per the germline V gene, CDR1 is MNHEY and CDR2 is SVGAGI. DNA of the CDR3: TGTGCCGGGCGGACCGGGGGATTTTCACCCCTCCACTTT. It encodes CAGRTGGFSPLHF.

This chain uses TRBV28 with TRBJ2-1; weak D call: TRBD2 (5 bases). The V end was cut by 2 bases, the J end by 7 bases, with 9 bases between. This CDR3 comprises 13 residues. CDR1 and CDR2 (germline): MDHEN, SYDVKM. The chain's CDR3 is CASSLHPGNEQFF. As DNA, the CDR3 is TGTGCCAGCAGTTTACATCCGGGAAATGAGCAGTTCTTC.

This chain connects TRBV2 to TRBJ1-5, with 7 nucleotides matching TRBD1. CDR1 SNHLY and CDR2 FYNNEI come from the germline V gene. The V segment lost 7 bases and the J segment 9 bases; nucleotides outside the gene matches: 6. The CDR3 has 12 amino acids. The CDR3 nucleotides read TGTGCCAGCACCGGAGGGGGCGGGCCCCAGCATTTT. Its translation is CASTGGGGPQHF.

The chain couples TRBV2 to TRBJ1-6, with D maybe TRBD1 (5 bases). There are 13 residues in the CDR3. Germline loops: CDR1 SNHLY, CDR2 FYNNEI. The V end was cut by 10 bases, the J end by 5 bases, with 12 bases between. The CDR3 protein is CAIGTPNNSPLHF. The DNA for the CDR3 is TGTGCCATCGGGACTCCAAATAATTCACCCCTCCACTTT.

This chain joins TRBV11-2 and TRBJ2-1, with a tentative D call TRBD2 (6 bases). The CDR3 runs to 19 residues. CDR1 is SGHAT, CDR2 FQNNGV, per germline. Trimming pared 5 bases from V and 0 bases from J, leaving 23 bases between. The CDR3 loop is CASSQIGPPGRSSYNEQFF. As DNA, the CDR3 is TGTGCCAGCAGCCAGATTGGCCCCCCCGGGAGAAGCTCCTACAATGAGCAGTTCTTC.

The chain is built from TRBV11-2 and TRBJ1-2; TRBD1 might be the D (6 bases). V gave up 0 bases and J gave up 7 bases, with 15 bases separating them. The germline V gene has CDR1 SGHAT and CDR2 FQNNGV. The CDR3 length is 15 residues. CDR3 loop: CASSLDWAGAGGYTF. CDR3 sequence (DNA): TGTGCCAGCAGCTTAGATTGGGCAGGGGCAGGTGGCTACACCTTC.

V gene TRBV9 combines with J gene TRBJ2-3; tentative D call: TRBD1 (6 bases). The V end lost 6 bases, the J end lost 6 bases, and 11 bases lay between the germline ends. The CDR3 length is 12 residues. Germline V gene sequence: CDR1 SGDLS, CDR2 YYNGEE. CDR3 in amino acids: CASIDQGDTQYF. CDR3 DNA: TGTGCCAGCATAGATCAGGGGGATACGCAGTATTTT.

The genes are TRBV14 and TRBJ2-3, with a possible D match to TRBD2 (6 bases). CDR3 length: 16 amino acids. Germline CDR1 reads SGHDN; CDR2 reads FVKESK. The V end was cut by 0 bases, the J end by 6 bases, with 16 bases between. The CDR3 loop is CASSQEPGLVRDTQYF. CDR3 nucleotide sequence: TGTGCCAGCAGCCAAGAACCGGGACTCGTGAGGGATACGCAGTATTTT.

The V gene is TRBV19, the J gene TRBJ1-1; no reliable D call. The CDR3 has 15 residues. Trimming removed 5 bases at V and 5 bases at J, with 18 bases between. Per the germline V gene, CDR1 is LNHDA and CDR2 is SQIVND (reference sequence). The CDR3, as DNA: TGTGCCAGTAGTGCCCCGGGAGACCTGGGGACTGAAGCTTTCTTT. Its translation: CASSAPGDLGTEAFF.

V gene TRBV27 combines with J gene TRBJ1-2, with TRBD1 matching over 9 bases. The germline CDR1 and CDR2 sequences are MNHEY and SMNVEV (reference sequence). V gave up 4 bases and J gave up 6 bases; unmatched junction bases: 6. The CDR3 totals 14 residues. CDR3 in amino acids: CASSSPGTGHGYTF. In nucleotides, the CDR3 is TGTGCCAGCAGTTCGCCCGGGACAGGGCATGGCTACACCTTC.

The chain joins TRBV11-2 to TRBJ2-5, with 12 bases aligning to TRBD2. V lost 5 bases to trimming and J lost 5 bases; unmatched junction nucleotides: 6. Germline V gene data show CDR1 as SGHAT and CDR2 as FQNNGV. This CDR3 has 15 amino acids. CDR3 coding DNA: TGTGCCAGCAGCGGCCTAGCGGGAGGGGGGGAGACCCAGTACTTC. Its protein is CASSGLAGGGETQYF.

The gene calls are TRBV11-2 and TRBJ2-2, with TRBD1 matching over 7 bases. CDR3 length: 15 residues. V trimming: 4 bases; J trimming: 7 bases; junction bases outside the gene matches: 9. Looked up from germline, CDR1 is SGHAT and CDR2 is FQNNGV. CDR3 loop: CASSSAAGGGGELFF. DNA for the CDR3: TGTGCCAGCAGCTCCGCTGCAGGGGGTGGCGGGGAGCTGTTTTTT.

This chain links TRBV5-8 with TRBJ1-4; D unclear. CDR3 length equals 14 residues. Germline V lookup: CDR1 SGHTS, CDR2 YDEGEE. V lost 0 bases to trimming and J lost 8 bases, with 11 bases between them. Written as DNA, the CDR3 is TGTGCCAGCAGCTTGGGGCAGGTTGGGGAAAAACTGTTTTTT. This codes for CASSLGQVGEKLFF.

This sequence joins TRBV21-1 and TRBJ2-7; the table assigns TRBD2, which was not confirmed against the DNA. TRBV21-1 is labeled a pseudogene. The CDR3 sequence is 17 residues long. CDR3 nucleotide sequence: TGTGCCAGCAGCAAATTAGGTTGGGTCAGGCGGGCCTACGAGCAGTACTTC. This encodes CASSKLGWVRRAYEQYF.